This T cell receptor (beta chain) is from a study of human T cells and chemical hapten exposure. Overall study: DPC (0.01%) was patch tested on the upper back and read at 6 days. The study, taken as a whole, reports: Expanded TCRs produced significantly more large CDR3 similarity clusters than controls did. TCRs whose frequency exceeded 1 in 1000 remained the same following DPC sensitization.

In the original processing: TCR counts had a median of approximately 96,000 per sample and spanned roughly 20,000 to 690,600. From the RACE reads, TCRdb called clonotypes with MiXCR, one entry per CDR3 protein. Clone size and V and J calls follow TCRdb, not the original study. The sample shows about 64,000 distinct CDR3 sequences, 11% of them seen only once. Documented time point: patch test 3, about 24 weeks after DPC sensitization. Treatment meaning: therapeutic diphenylcyclopropenone sensitization with weekly scalp DPC. V lost 6 bases to trimming and J lost 10 bases, with 13 bases between them. Germline CDR1 reads MDHEN; CDR2 reads SYDVKM. This CDR3 contains 12 residues. Details on this clonotype: Its target is not known.

The chain carries TRBV28 and TRBJ2-1; the D gene is possibly TRBD2 (5 bases). This specimen was whole blood, taken in connection with sensitization to the hapten diphenylcyclopropenone (DPC). This sequence was found in a woman aged 25-40 years with alopecia areata. Some clones in this sample may be carry-over from other donors' samples. CDR3 loop: CASSLPGLEQFF. Here the CDR3 DNA reads TGTGCCAGCAGCCTGCCGGGGTTAGAGCAGTTCTTC.